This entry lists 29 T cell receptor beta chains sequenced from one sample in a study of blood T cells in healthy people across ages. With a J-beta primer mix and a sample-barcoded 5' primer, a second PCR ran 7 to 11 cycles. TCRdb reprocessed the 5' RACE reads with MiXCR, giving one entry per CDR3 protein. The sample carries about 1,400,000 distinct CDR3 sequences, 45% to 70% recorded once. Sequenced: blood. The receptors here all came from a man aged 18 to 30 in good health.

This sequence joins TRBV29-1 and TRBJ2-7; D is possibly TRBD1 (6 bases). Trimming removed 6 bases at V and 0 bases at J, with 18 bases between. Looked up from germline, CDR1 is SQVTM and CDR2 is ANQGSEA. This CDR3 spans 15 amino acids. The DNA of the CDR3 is TGCAGCGTGCACGCCGTGGGGGCCAACTCCTACGAGCAGTACTTC. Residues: CSVHAVGANSYEQYF.

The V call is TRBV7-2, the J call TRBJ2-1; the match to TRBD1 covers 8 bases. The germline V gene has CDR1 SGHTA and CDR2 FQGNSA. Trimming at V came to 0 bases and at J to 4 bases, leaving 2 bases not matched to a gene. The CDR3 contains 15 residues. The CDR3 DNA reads TGTGCCAGCAGCTTAGCTCACAGGGGGTACAATGAGCAGTTCTTC. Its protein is CASSLAHRGYNEQFF.

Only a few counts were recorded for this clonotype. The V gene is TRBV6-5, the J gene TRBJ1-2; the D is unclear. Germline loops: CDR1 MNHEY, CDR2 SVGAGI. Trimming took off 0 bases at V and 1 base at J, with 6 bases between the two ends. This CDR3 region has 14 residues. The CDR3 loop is CASSYSMGNYGYTF. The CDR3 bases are TGTGCCAGCAGTTACTCGATGGGTAACTATGGCTACACCTTC.

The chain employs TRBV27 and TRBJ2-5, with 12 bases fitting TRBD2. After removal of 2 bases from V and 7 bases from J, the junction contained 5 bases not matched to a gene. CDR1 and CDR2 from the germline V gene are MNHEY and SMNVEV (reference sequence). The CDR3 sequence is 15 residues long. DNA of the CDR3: TGTGCCAGCAGTTTACTAGCGGGGGGGCTCGGGACCCAGTACTTC. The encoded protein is CASSLLAGGLGTQYF.

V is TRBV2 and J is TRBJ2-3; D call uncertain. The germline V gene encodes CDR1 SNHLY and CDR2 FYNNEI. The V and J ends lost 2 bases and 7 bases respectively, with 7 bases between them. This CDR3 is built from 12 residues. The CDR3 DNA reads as TGTGCCAGCAGTGAAAATGGCTATACGCAGTATTTT. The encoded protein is CASSENGYTQYF.

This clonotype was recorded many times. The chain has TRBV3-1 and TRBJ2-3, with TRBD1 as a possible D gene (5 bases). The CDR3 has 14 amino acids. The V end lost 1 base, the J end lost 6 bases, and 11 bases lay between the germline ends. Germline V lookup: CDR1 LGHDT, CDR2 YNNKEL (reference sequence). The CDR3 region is CASSQGTGSDTQYF. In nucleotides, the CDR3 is TGTGCCAGCAGCCAAGGTACAGGATCGGATACGCAGTATTTT.

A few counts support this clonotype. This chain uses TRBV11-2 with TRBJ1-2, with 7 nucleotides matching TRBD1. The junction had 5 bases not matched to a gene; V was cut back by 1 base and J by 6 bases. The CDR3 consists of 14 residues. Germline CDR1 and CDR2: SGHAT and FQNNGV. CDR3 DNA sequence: TGTGCCAGCAGCTTAGCAAGACAGGGTCATGGCTACACCTTC. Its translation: CASSLARQGHGYTF.

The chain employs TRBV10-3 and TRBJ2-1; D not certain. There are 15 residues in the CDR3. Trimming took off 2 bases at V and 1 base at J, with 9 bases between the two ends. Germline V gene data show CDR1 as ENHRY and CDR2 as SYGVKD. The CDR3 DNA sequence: TGTGCCATCAGTGAGAGGAGTACTTCCTACAATGAGCAGTTCTTC. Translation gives CAISERSTSYNEQFF.

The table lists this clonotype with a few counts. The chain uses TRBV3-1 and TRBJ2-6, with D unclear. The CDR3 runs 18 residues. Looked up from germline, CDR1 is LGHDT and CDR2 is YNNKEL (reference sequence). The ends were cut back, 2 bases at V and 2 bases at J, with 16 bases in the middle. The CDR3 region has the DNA TGTGCCAGCAGCCAACAGCCCCCCCCAGCAGCTGGGGCCAACGTCCTGACTTTC. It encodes CASSQQPPPAAGANVLTF.

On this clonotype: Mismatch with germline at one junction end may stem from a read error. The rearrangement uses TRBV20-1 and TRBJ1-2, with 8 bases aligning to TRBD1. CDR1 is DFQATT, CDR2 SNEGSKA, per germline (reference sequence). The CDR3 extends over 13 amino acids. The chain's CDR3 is CSARGTGNYGCTF. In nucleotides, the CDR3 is TGCAGTGCTAGAGGGACAGGGAACTATGGCTGCACCTTC.

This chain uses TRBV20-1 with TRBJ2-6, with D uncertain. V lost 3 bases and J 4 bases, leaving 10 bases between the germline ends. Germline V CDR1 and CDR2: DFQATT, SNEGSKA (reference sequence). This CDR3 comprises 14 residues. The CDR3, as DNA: TGCAGTGCTAGTGGATCAGGAGGGGCCAACGTCCTGACTTTC. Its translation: CSASGSGGANVLTF.

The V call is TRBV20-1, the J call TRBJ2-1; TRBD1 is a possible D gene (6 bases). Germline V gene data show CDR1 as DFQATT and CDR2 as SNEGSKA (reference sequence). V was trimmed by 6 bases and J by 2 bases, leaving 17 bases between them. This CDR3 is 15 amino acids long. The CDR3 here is CSAASRDTTYNEQFF. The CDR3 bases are TGCAGTGCCGCATCAAGGGACACAACCTACAATGAGCAGTTCTTC.

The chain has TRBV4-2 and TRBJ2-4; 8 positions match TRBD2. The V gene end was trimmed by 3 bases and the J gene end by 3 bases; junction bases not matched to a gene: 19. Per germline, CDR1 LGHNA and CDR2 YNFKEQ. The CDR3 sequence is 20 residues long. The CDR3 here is CASSHPTSGRGVVSKNIQYF. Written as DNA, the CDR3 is TGTGCCAGCAGCCACCCCACCAGCGGGAGAGGAGTAGTAAGCAAAAACATTCAGTACTTC.

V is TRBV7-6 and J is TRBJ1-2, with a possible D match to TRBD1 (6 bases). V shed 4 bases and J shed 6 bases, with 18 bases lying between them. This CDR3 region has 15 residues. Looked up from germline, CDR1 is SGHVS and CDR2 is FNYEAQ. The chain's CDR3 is CASSSGVADLDGYTF. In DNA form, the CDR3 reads TGTGCCAGCAGCTCAGGGGTGGCCGACCTCGATGGCTACACCTTC.

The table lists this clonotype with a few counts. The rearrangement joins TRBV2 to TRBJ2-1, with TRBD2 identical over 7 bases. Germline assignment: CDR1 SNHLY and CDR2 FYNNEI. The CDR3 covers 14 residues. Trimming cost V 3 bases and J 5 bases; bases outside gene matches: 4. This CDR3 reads CASSETSPNNEQFF. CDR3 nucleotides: TGTGCCAGCAGTGAGACTAGCCCCAACAATGAGCAGTTCTTC. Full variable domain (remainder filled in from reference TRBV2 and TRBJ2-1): EPEVTQTPSHQVTQMGQEVILRCVPISNHLYFYWYRQILGQKVEFLVSFYNNEISEKSEIFDDQFSVERPDGSNFTLKIRSTKLEDSAMYFCASSETSPNNEQFFGPGTRLTVL.

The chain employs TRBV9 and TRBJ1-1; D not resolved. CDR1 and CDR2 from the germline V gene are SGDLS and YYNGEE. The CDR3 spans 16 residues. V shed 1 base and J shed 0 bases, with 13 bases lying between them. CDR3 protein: CASSVSQVDMNTEAFF. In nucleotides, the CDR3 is TGTGCCAGCAGCGTAAGCCAGGTCGACATGAACACTGAAGCTTTCTTT.

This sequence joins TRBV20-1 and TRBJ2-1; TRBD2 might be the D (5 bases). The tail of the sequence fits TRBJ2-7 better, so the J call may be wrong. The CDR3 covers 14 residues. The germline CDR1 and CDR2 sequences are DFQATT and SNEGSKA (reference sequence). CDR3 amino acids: CSARTVNSYNEQYF. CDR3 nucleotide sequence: TGCAGTGCGAGGACTGTCAACTCCTACAATGAGCAGTACTTC.

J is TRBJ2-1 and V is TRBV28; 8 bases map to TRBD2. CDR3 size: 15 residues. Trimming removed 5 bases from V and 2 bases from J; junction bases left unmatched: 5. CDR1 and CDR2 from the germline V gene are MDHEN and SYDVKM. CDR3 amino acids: CASSNPGLAYNEQFF. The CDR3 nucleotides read TGTGCCAGCAGTAACCCGGGACTAGCCTACAATGAGCAGTTCTTC. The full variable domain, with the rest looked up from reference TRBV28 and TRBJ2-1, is DVKVTQSSRYLVKRTGEKVFLECVQDMDHENMFWYRQDPGLGLRLIYFSYDVKMKEKGDIPEGYSVSREKKERFSLILESASTNQTSMYLCASSNPGLAYNEQFFGPGTRLTVL.

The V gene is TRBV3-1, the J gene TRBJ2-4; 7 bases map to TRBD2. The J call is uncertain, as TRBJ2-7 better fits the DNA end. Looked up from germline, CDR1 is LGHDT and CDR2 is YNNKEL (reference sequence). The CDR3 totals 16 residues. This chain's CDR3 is CASSPFAGESSYEQYF. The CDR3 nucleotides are TGTGCCAGCAGCCCCTTCGCGGGGGAATCCTCCTACGAGCAGTACTTC.

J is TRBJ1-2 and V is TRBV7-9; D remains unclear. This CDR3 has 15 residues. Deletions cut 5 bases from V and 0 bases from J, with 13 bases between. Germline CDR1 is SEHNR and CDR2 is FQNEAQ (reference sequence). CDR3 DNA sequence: TGTGCCAGCAGCGGTGCGCCCGGACCTAACTATGGCTACACCTTC. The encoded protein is CASSGAPGPNYGYTF.

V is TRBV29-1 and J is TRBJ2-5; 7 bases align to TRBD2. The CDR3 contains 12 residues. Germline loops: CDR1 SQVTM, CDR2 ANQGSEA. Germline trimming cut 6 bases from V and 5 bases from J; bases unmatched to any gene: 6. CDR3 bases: TGCAGCGTGGGAGGGTTGGGTGAGACCCAGTACTTC. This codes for CSVGGLGETQYF.

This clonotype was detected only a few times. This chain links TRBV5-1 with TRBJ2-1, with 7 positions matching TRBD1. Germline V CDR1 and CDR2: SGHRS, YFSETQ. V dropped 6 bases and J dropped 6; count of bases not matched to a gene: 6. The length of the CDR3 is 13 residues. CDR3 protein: CASISGTVNEQFF. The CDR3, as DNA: TGCGCCAGCATCTCCGGGACAGTCAATGAGCAGTTCTTC. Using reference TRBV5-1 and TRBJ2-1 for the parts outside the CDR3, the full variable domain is KAGVTQTPRYLIKTRGQQVTLSCSPISGHRSVSWYQQTPGQGLQFLFEYFSETQRNKGNFPGRFSGRQFSNSRSEMNVSTLELGDSALYLCASISGTVNEQFFGPGTRLTVL.

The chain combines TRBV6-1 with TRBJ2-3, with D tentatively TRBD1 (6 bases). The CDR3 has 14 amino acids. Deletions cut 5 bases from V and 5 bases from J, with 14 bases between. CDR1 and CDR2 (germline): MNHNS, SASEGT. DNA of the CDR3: TGTGCCAGCAGTCCGGGACACCAAGGAGATACGCAGTATTTT. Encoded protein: CASSPGHQGDTQYF.

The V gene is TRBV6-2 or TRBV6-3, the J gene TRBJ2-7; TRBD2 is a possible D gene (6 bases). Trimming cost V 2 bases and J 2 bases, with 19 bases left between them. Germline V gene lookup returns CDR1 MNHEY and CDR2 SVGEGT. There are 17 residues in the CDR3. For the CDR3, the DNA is TGTGCCAGCAGTTACCCCCGCGCGGGGCAGGACACCTACGAGCAGTACTTC. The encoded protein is CASSYPRAGQDTYEQYF.

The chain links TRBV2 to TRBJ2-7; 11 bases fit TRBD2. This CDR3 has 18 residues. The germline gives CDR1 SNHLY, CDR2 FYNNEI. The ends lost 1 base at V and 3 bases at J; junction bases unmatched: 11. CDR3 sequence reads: CASSEGVFGTSGYYEQYF. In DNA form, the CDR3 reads TGTGCCAGCAGTGAAGGTGTCTTTGGGACTAGCGGATACTACGAGCAGTACTTC.

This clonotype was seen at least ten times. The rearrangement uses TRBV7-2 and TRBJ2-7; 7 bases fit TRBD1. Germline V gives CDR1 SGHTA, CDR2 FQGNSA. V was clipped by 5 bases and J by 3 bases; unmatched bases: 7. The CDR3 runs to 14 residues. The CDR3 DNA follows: TGTGCCAGCAGCAAACAGGGGAGTGACTACGAGCAGTACTTC. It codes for CASSKQGSDYEQYF. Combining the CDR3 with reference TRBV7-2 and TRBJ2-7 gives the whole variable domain GAGVSQSPSNKVTEKGKDVELRCDPISGHTALYWYRQSLGQGLEFLIYFQGNSAPDKSGLPSDRFSAERTGGSVSTLTIQRTQQEDSAVYLCASSKQGSDYEQYFGPGTRLTVT.

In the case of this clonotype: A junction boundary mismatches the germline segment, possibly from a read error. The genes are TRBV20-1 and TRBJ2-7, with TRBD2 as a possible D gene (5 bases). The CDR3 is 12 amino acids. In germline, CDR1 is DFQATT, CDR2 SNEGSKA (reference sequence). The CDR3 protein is CNANGGPYEQYF. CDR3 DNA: TGCAATGCTAACGGAGGACCCTACGAGCAGTACTTC.

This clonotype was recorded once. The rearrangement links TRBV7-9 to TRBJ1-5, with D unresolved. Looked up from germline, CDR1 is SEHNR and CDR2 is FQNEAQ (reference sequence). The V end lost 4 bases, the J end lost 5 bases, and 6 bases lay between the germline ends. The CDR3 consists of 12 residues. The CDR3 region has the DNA TGTGCCAGCAGCTCCTTTGATCAGCCCCAGCATTTT. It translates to CASSSFDQPQHF.

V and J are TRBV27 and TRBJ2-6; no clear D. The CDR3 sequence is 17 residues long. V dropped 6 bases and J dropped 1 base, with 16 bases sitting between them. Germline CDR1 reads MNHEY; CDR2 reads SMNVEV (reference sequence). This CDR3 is CASRPLWVLSGANVLTF. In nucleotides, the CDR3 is TGTGCCAGCAGGCCCCTCTGGGTCCTATCTGGGGCCAACGTCCTGACTTTC.